This T cell receptor beta chain was sequenced for a study of sequential checkpoint blockade in melanoma. In the study overall: Arm A got nivolumab then ipilimumab; arm B the reverse, 1:1.

Treatment defined: randomized to nivolumab then ipilimumab (arm A) or the reverse (arm B). None of the patients previously received DNA-damaging chemotherapy. Live CD3+CD8+ CD19− CD56− cells were sorted from PBMCs. Some clones are missing from TCRdb's copy, which holds only in-frame ones; the method was immunoSEQ multiplex PCR. Among 15,000 to 20,000 clones listed, about 75% were seen once. The CDR3 consists of 15 residues. V was trimmed by 1 base and J by 2 bases, leaving 11 bases between them. CDR1 is LGHNA and CDR2 is YSLEER in the germline V gene. The input for sequencing was CD8+ T cells sorted from blood (inferred from file names), taken from a patient given nivolumab and ipilimumab in sequence. This TCR was sampled from a human donor with melanoma. This chain uses TRBV4-3 with TRBJ1-2; possibly TRBD1 for D (5 bases). CDR3 amino acids: CASSQGWGGNYGYTF. The CDR3 DNA sequence: TGCGCCAGCAGCCAAGGGTGGGGGGGAAACTATGGCTACACCTTC.